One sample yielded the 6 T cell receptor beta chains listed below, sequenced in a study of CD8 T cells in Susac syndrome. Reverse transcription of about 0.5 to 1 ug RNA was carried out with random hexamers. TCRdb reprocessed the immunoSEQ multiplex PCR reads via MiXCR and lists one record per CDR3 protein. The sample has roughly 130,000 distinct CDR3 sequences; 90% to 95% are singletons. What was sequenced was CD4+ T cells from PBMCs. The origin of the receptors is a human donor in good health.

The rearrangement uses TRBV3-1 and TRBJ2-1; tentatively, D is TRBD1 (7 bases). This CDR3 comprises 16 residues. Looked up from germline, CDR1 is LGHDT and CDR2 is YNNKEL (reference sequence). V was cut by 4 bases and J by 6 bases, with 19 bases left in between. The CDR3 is CASSREKTGRPNEQFF. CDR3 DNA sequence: TGTGCCAGCAGCCGGGAGAAGACAGGGAGGCCCAATGAGCAGTTCTTC.

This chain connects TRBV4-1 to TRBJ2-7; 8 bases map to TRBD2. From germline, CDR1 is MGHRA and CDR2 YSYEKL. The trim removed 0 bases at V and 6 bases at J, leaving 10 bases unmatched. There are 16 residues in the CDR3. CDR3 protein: CASSQEGTRRSSEQYF. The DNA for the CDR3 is TGCGCCAGCAGCCAAGAAGGGACTAGAAGGTCGAGCGAGCAGTACTTC.

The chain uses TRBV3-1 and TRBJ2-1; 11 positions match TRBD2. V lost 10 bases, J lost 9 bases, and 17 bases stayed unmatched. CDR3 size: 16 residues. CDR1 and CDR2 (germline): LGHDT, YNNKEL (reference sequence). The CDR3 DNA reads TGTGCCACCCGAGGGGCCTTAGCGGGAGGGCCGGGTGAGCAGTTCTTC. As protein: CATRGALAGGPGEQFF.

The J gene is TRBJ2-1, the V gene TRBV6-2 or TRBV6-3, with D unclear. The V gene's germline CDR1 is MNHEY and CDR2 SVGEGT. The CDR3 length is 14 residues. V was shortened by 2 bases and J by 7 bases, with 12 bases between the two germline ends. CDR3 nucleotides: TGTGCCAGCAGTTACCCTCCAATGGGTAATGAGCAGTTCTTC. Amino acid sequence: CASSYPPMGNEQFF.

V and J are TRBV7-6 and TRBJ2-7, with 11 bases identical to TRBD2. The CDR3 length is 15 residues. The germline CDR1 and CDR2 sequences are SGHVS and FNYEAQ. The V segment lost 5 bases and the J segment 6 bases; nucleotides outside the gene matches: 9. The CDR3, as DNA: TGTGCCAGCAGCAGTACTAGCGGGAGTGGGCTCGAGCAGTACTTC. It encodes CASSSTSGSGLEQYF.

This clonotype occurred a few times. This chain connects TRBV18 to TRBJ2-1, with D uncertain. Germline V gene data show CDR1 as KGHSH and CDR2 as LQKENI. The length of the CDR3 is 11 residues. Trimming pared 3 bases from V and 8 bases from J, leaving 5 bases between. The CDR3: CASSPLDEQFF. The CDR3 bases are TGTGCCAGCTCACCTCTGGATGAGCAGTTCTTC. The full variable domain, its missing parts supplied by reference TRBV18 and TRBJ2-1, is NAGVMQNPRHLVRRRGQEARLRCSPMKGHSHVYWYRQLPEEGLKFMVYLQKENIIDESGMPKERFSAEFPKEGPSILRIQQVVRGDSAAYFCASSPLDEQFFGPGTRLTVL.